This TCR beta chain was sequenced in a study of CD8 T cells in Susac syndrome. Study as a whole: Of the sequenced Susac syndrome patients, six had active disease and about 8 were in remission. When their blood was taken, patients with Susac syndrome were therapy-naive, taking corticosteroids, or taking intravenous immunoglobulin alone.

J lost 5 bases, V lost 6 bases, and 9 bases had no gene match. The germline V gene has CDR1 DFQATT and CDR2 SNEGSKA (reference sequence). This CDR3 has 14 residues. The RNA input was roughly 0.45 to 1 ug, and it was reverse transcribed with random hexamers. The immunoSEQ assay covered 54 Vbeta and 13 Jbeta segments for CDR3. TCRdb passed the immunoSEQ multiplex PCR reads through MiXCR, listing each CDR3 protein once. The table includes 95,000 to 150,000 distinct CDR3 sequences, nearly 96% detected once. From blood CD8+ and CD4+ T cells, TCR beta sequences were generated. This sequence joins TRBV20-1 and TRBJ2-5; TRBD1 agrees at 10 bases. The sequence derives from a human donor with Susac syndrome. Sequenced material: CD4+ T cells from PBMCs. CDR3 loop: CSAIPGTGVETQYF. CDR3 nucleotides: TGCAGTGCAATTCCCGGGACAGGGGTTGAGACCCAGTACTTC.